What follows describes a single TCR beta chain. This sample was included in a study of blood T cell repertoires in COVID-19. The CDR3 runs to 15 residues. Germline V gene data show CDR1 as MNHNY and CDR2 as SVGAGI (reference sequence). Trimming cost V 5 bases and J 2 bases; bases outside gene matches: 5. Clones were sequenced by immunoSEQ multiplex PCR, and TCRdb holds only the in-frame ones, with some missing. The data show 120,000 to 150,000 clones, approximately 80% seen once. This chain uses TRBV6-6 with TRBJ2-5; 10 bases fit TRBD2. This sequence originates from a woman between 50 and 59 years old in a cohort sampled during active or convalescent COVID-19. Sequencing was done on a sample of peripheral blood. The CDR3 region has the DNA TGTGCCAGCAGTGGACTAGCGGCGACGCAAGAGACCCAGTACTTC. It specifies CASSGLAATQETQYF.